This T cell receptor beta chain was identified during a study of T cells in Graves' hyperthyroidism and ophthalmopathy. Study as a whole: Before treatment of any kind, peripheral blood was taken at initial diagnosis.

J gave up 9 bases and V 4 bases, and 11 bases lay outside the gene matches. Germline V gene lookup returns CDR1 KGHSH and CDR2 LQKENI. CDR3 length equals 16 residues. Researchers took RNA transcripts and amplified the TCR beta CDR3 regions from them. RT-PCR in the first round (using the HTBI primer set) targeted the TCR CDR3. Each CDR3 protein gets one entry after TCRdb re-called the multiplex PCR reads with MiXCR. The sample carries roughly 380,000 distinct CDR3 sequences, about 15% recorded once. This clonotype has just a few counts. What was sequenced was blood. V gene TRBV18 combines with J gene TRBJ2-1, with 11 bases that match TRBD2. The sequence was collected from a woman aged 55 to 70 with Graves' hyperthyroidism. CDR3 sequence: CASSRSTSGKNTEQFF. CDR3 coding DNA: TGTGCCAGCTCACGCTCGACTAGCGGGAAAAACACTGAGCAGTTCTTC.